Listed below are T cell receptor beta chains from one sample, sequenced in a study of blood T cell repertoires in COVID-19. Assay: immunoSEQ multiplex PCR; the TCRdb copy retains only in-frame clones and omits some. The top ten clones hold approximately 4% of a sample with approximately 330,000 clones, over 75% of them seen once. The sequenced sample consisted of peripheral blood. These receptors all come from a woman aged 50 to 60 with active or convalescent COVID-19. Each CDR3 is given with its conserved first and last residue. Each record gives: clone size, V gene, D gene, J gene, CDR3 DNA, CDR3 protein. The D gene is left open where the match is weak. Rows give clone size only sometimes, using once, few, many, or a class for an expanded clone.

size: .
V: TRBV2
D: .
J: TRBJ1-1
DNA: TGTGCCAGCAGGAGCGACAGCGGGACTGGGGGGGCTGAAGCTTTCTTT
CDR3: CASRSDSGTGGAEAFF

size: .
V: TRBV4-3
D: .
J: TRBJ2-1
DNA: TGCGCCAGCAGCCACCGGGGGCCGGGGGGTGAGCAGTTCTTC
CDR3: CASSHRGPGGEQFF

size: .
V: TRBV4-3
D: .
J: TRBJ1-1
DNA: TGCGCCAGCAGCCAAGGGGGGGGAGTAACCGGAGCTTTCTTT
CDR3: CASSQGGGVTGAFF

size: few
V: TRBV4-1
D: TRBD1
J: TRBJ2-7
DNA: TGCGCCAGCAGCCAACGGGACAGGGGACCCTACGAGCAGTACTTC
CDR3: CASSQRDRGPYEQYF

size: .
V: TRBV6-6
D: .
J: TRBJ1-2
DNA: TGTGCCAGCAGTTTGCAAACTTCTAACTATGGCTACACCTTC
CDR3: CASSLQTSNYGYTF

size: .
V: TRBV11-2
D: .
J: TRBJ2-7
DNA: TGTGCCAGCAGCGCTGGAGGGATCTACGAGCAGTACTTC
CDR3: CASSAGGIYEQYF

size: .
V: TRBV28
D: .
J: TRBJ1-5
DNA: TGTGCCAGCGACGACAGTTCAGATCAGCCCCAGCATTTT
CDR3: CASDDSSDQPQHF

size: .
V: TRBV10-3
D: TRBD2
J: TRBJ2-7
DNA: TGTGCCATCAGGACGACTAGCGGTGACTACGAGCAGTACTTC
CDR3: CAIRTTSGDYEQYF

size: few
V: TRBV29-1
D: .
J: TRBJ1-1
DNA: TGCAGCGTCAAATACAAGAACACTGAAGCTTTCTTT
CDR3: CSVKYKNTEAFF

size: .
V: TRBV28
D: TRBD1
J: TRBJ1-5
DNA: TGTGCCAGCAGCCAGACAGGGATACATCAGCCCCAGCATTTT
CDR3: CASSQTGIHQPQHF

size: few
V: TRBV7-9
D: TRBD1
J: TRBJ1-5
DNA: TGTGCCAGCAGCCCCGGGACAGGTCTCCCAACCCAGCATTTT
CDR3: CASSPGTGLPTQHF

size: .
V: TRBV19
D: .
J: TRBJ1-2
DNA: TGTGCCAGTACCGGGAACTATGGCTACACCTTC
CDR3: CASTGNYGYTF

size: .
V: TRBV7-9
D: .
J: TRBJ2-3
DNA: TGTGCCAGCAGCTTAGGGGCTAGCGCCAGGGGGGCGCAGTATTTT
CDR3: CASSLGASARGAQYF

size: .
V: TRBV10-3
D: TRBD2
J: TRBJ2-1
DNA: TGTGCCATCAGTGACACTAGCGGGGGGACAAGCTCCTACAATGAGCAGTTCTTC
CDR3: CAISDTSGGTSSYNEQFF

size: .
V: TRBV13
D: TRBD2
J: TRBJ2-2
DNA: TGTGCCAGCAACACCGGGACTACATTCGCGAACACCGGGGAGCTGTTTTTT
CDR3: CASNTGTTFANTGELFF

size: .
V: TRBV4-1
D: .
J: TRBJ1-2
DNA: TGCGCCAGCAGCCAAGAGGCGGGAGGGGCAGATGGCTACACCTTC
CDR3: CASSQEAGGADGYTF

size: .
V: TRBV5-6
D: TRBD1
J: TRBJ1-5
DNA: TGTGCCAGCAGCCGACAGGGCTCCCAGCCCCAGCATTTT
CDR3: CASSRQGSQPQHF

size: .
V: TRBV5-1
D: .
J: TRBJ1-6
DNA: TGCGCCAGCAGCCGGGGTGATACGGGTTCACCCCTCCACTTT
CDR3: CASSRGDTGSPLHF

size: .
V: TRBV9
D: TRBD1
J: TRBJ1-1
DNA: TGTGCCAGCAGCCCAGAAAGGGGGCTGAACACTGAAGCTTTCTTT
CDR3: CASSPERGLNTEAFF

size: .
V: TRBV21-1
D: .
J: TRBJ2-1
DNA: TGTGCCAGCAGCAACTGCGGGGGGGCTCCTCCCTACAATGAGCAGTTCTTC
CDR3: CASSNCGGAPPYNEQFF

size: .
V: TRBV5-1
D: .
J: TRBJ2-2
DNA: TGCGCCAGCAGCTTGGCCTACCCGAACACCGGGGAGCTGTTTTTT
CDR3: CASSLAYPNTGELFF

size: .
V: TRBV30
D: TRBD2
J: TRBJ2-7
DNA: TGTGCCTGGAGTGCTGGACTAGCGATGTACGAGCAGTACTTC
CDR3: CAWSAGLAMYEQYF

size: .
V: TRBV6-5
D: .
J: TRBJ1-4
DNA: TGTGCCAGCAAGATGCAACAAATTAATGAAAAACTGTTTTTT
CDR3: CASKMQQINEKLFF

size: .
V: TRBV29-1
D: .
J: TRBJ1-1
DNA: TGCAGCGTGACAGGAAGGGGGGGCGCAGGCGCTTTCTTT
CDR3: CSVTGRGGAGAFF

size: .
V: TRBV19
D: TRBD1
J: TRBJ2-5
DNA: TGTGCCAGTAGTCCTAGGACAGGGGGAGAGACCCAGTACTTC
CDR3: CASSPRTGGETQYF

size: .
V: TRBV28
D: TRBD1
J: TRBJ1-3
DNA: TGTGCCAGCAGTTCTGAGGGGGCGAGGGACACCATATATTTT
CDR3: CASSSEGARDTIYF

size: .
V: TRBV6-5
D: TRBD2
J: TRBJ2-1
DNA: TGTGCCAGCAGTCTAGCGGGGAGCTCCTACAATGAGCAGTTCTTC
CDR3: CASSLAGSSYNEQFF

size: .
V: TRBV11-2
D: TRBD2
J: TRBJ2-1
DNA: TGTGCCAGCGGCCAGCTAGCGGGAGTCTACAATGAGCAGTTCTTC
CDR3: CASGQLAGVYNEQFF

size: many
V: TRBV5-8
D: .
J: TRBJ2-1
DNA: TGTGCCAGCAGCCGAACACAGGGGGGGAATGAGCAGTTCTTC
CDR3: CASSRTQGGNEQFF

size: .
V: TRBV7-9
D: .
J: TRBJ1-1
DNA: TGTGCCAGCAGTACTGAGGACTCCCTCGTCAGGGCTTTCTTT
CDR3: CASSTEDSLVRAFF

size: .
V: TRBV28
D: TRBD2
J: TRBJ2-7
DNA: TGTGCCAGCAACCTACTAGCGGGAGATAACGAGCAGTACTTC
CDR3: CASNLLAGDNEQYF

size: .
V: TRBV19
D: .
J: TRBJ1-1
DNA: TGTGCCAGTAGTACCAGGGGCCCTGAAGCTTTCTTT
CDR3: CASSTRGPEAFF